This T cell receptor beta chain was captured by sequencing in a study of shared clonotypes between healthy human individuals (dated by TCRdb to 2018 to 2021). Regarding the research as a whole: The cohort comprised a couple of women and a few men aged 18 to 49 years. Each donor's leukapheresis produced roughly between about 0.8 and 8.9 billion PBMCs. The study deeply sequenced blood TCR repertoires of about 5 healthy adults to estimate repertoire size and the extent of clonotype sharing between individuals. For each donor, CD4 naive and CD4 memory were each run on three plates, CD8 naive on two plates, and CD8 memory on one plate. Libraries were prepared and TCR repertoires were sequenced by different laboratories using diverse techniques, in order to increase sequencing depth and limit assay-specific biases. Beyond this particular receptor, the publication reports: Across a few donors, about 4.5% of naive CD4, approximately 3.6% of naive CD8, around 2.5% of memory CD4, and around 0.4% of memory CD8 clonotypes were shared. Sampling was limited to blood, and TCR repertoires in tissue likely differ from TCR repertoires in blood. Pairwise subsampling indicated that sequencing depth was expected to affect the degree of clonotype sharing among donors. Even with the large sequencing depth, rarefaction of the sorted-subset datasets indicated that sequencing was incomplete. Estimated clonotype richness was generally larger for naive than for memory subsets. Compared with non-shared clonotypes, the clonotypes found in all four sorted-subset donors had higher generation probabilities. The small number of donors limited the genetic and exposure-history diversity represented.

CDR1 MNHEY and CDR2 SMNVEV are derived from the germline V gene (reference sequence). The cysteine opens and the phenylalanine closes a CDR3 of 15 amino acids. Just the 45-base CDR3 DNA is kept, in frame starting at base 1. Trimming at the junction amounts to 5 bases on V and 1 base on J, and the germline ends lie 12 bases apart. Using the deep immunoSEQ assay, TCR CDR3 regions were amplified from genomic DNA by multiplex PCR. Extracted genomic DNA from each cell subset was spread evenly across all wells of several immunoSEQ 96-well plates, with each plate serving as a replicate. For sorted subsets, roughly 200 ng genomic DNA, equal to some 28,000 T cell genomes, was loaded into each replicate PCR. Purified libraries were measured with a Qubit 3.0 fluorometer, size-checked on a Bioanalyzer 2100, and measured again with the KAPA Library Quantification kit. Every immunoSEQ 96-well plate was sequenced on a separate single-read 150-cycle Illumina NextSeq 550 flow cell. Under the source paper's analysis protocol: Because the immunoSEQ output included only junctional sequences and no quality scores, the filtering could not be the same as the filtering used for full-length reads. To assign V/J genes and CDR3, sequences were annotated against IMGT germline references using PyIR, a Python wrapper for IgBLAST v1.9. Reads were removed for weak V/J assignments (E-value above 1e-6), missing CDR3, stop codons, out-of-frame junctions, or ambiguous translated residues. V3J clonotypes were defined as sequences sharing an identical inferred V gene, J gene, and CDR3 amino acid sequence. To compute the percentage overlap between repertoires, the number of shared unique clonotypes was divided by the size of the smaller repertoire. Three approaches were used to assess repertoire richness: RTK rarefaction, the Chao1 estimator, and Recon v2.1 estimates of unobserved clonotypes. Generation probabilities for all TCRbeta clonotypes obtained by the gDNA method from a handful of donors were computed using OLGA. The table comes from immuneACCESS by way of TCRdb, which keeps in-frame sequences with V and J called. Part of the clones is missing from these tables; in studies checked, under half for an unresolved V gene and the rest for unknown reasons. V, J and clone size are those of that table, while D and trimming were read from the DNA. In all, the sample holds under 1 million clones, and roughly 96% of those were seen once. Under 0.3% of the sample belongs to the ten largest clones.

CD8 naive samples were obtained by positive selection for CCR7 among CD45RO-negative cells, yielding a CD45RA+CCR7+ population from which TemRA cells were excluded. The donors were healthy, HIV-negative adults who had no recently reported acute infections or vaccinations. Every donor was a Caucasian adult living in Nashville, Tennessee, USA. Blood was collected by leukapheresis, and PBMCs were isolated by Ficoll-Histopaque density gradient centrifugation and then cryopreserved in liquid nitrogen vapor phase. Purity and quantity of every magnetically sorted T cell population were checked by analytical flow cytometry. From each sorted fraction, genomic DNA was isolated and quantified by UV absorbance on a Nanodrop 2000c. In the case of this clone: Its antigen is not yet known. Nothing much larger sits one base from this clone, and base qualities are not available.

The TCR comes from a man aged 25 to 45 in good health. The sequenced material came from naive CD8+ T cells sorted from blood. The cell subset or site tag for this specimen amounts to: CD45RA+CCR7+. This sequence uses TRBV27 and TRBJ2-4, with the D gene call left open. The CDR3 sequence is CASSPRRQAKNIQYF. The base sequence is TGTGCCAGCAGTCCTCGACGGCAGGCCAAAAACATTCAGTACTTC.